The entry that follows covers one T cell receptor (beta chain) sequence. These data are taken from a study of blood T cell repertoires in COVID-19. The data were produced by immunoSEQ multiplex PCR, yet TCRdb's version contains in-frame clones alone and is incomplete. The table lists 50,000 to 65,000 clones, 70% to 90% of them singletons. Germline CDR1 is LNHNV and CDR2 is YYDKDF (reference sequence). The CDR3 covers 18 residues. J gave up 4 bases and V 0 bases, and 8 bases lay outside the gene matches. Sample: peripheral blood. This receptor was identified in a man between 65 and 85 years old with acute or convalescent COVID-19. This rearrangement joins TRBV15 to TRBJ2-2; 10 bases map to TRBD2. The CDR3 protein is CATSRDPPGLASTGELFF. The CDR3, as DNA: TGTGCCACCAGCAGAGATCCCCCGGGACTAGCGAGCACCGGGGAGCTGTTTTTT.